This is a list of T cell receptor beta chains from one sample in a study of tumor-infiltrating lymphocytes in oesophageal squamous cell carcinoma. TCRdb processed the PCR reads anew with MiXCR; each CDR3 protein has one entry. The sample comprises about 16,000 distinct CDR3 sequences, approximately 46% of which are singletons, and roughly 40% rests with the top ten. The sample taken for sequencing was blood. All receptors derive from a female donor with esophageal squamous cell carcinoma. Both conserved end residues are part of each CDR3. A D gene is named only where the DNA matches it firmly. Not all rows give a size; the values are once, few, many and, for expanded clones, a class.

v_call: TRBV19
clone_size: many
j_call: TRBJ1-6
d_call: NA
cdr3_aa: CASSMGSRGSPLHF
cdr3_nt: TGTGCCAGTAGTATGGGCAGCCGTGGGTCACCCCTCCACTTT

v_call: TRBV11-2
clone_size: many
j_call: TRBJ2-1
d_call: NA
cdr3_aa: CASSPPRHNEQFF
cdr3_nt: TGTGCCAGCAGCCCGCCGCGGCACAATGAGCAGTTCTTC

v_call: TRBV7-6
clone_size: few
j_call: TRBJ2-3
d_call: TRBD1
cdr3_aa: CASSLGWTGGVYTDTQYF
cdr3_nt: TGTGCCAGCAGCTTAGGGTGGACAGGGGGCGTCTACACAGATACGCAGTATTTT

v_call: TRBV7-2
clone_size: NA
j_call: TRBJ2-1
d_call: NA
cdr3_aa: CASSLGDSRNEQFF
cdr3_nt: TGTGCCAGCAGCTTAGGTGACTCCCGCAATGAGCAGTTCTTC

v_call: TRBV6-2/TRBV6-3
clone_size: NA
j_call: TRBJ2-1
d_call: NA
cdr3_aa: CASSEYWEQFF
cdr3_nt: TGTGCCAGCAGTGAATATTGGGAGCAGTTCTTC

v_call: TRBV7-6
clone_size: NA
j_call: TRBJ2-7
d_call: NA
cdr3_aa: CASSPQMGGHEQYF
cdr3_nt: TGTGCCAGCAGCCCTCAGATGGGCGGACACGAGCAGTACTTC

v_call: TRBV28
clone_size: NA
j_call: TRBJ2-3
d_call: NA
cdr3_aa: CASSLSAQMADTQYF
cdr3_nt: TGTGCCAGCAGTTTATCGGCCCAAATGGCAGATACGCAGTATTTT

v_call: TRBV7-2
clone_size: NA
j_call: TRBJ2-1
d_call: NA
cdr3_aa: CASSLERTYPPYNEQFF
cdr3_nt: TGTGCCAGCAGCTTGGAAAGGACTTACCCGCCCTACAATGAGCAGTTCTTC

v_call: TRBV10-2
clone_size: NA
j_call: TRBJ2-1
d_call: NA
cdr3_aa: CASSTGTYNEQFF
cdr3_nt: TGCGCCAGCAGTACCGGGACCTACAATGAGCAGTTCTTC

v_call: TRBV6-4
clone_size: many
j_call: TRBJ1-2
d_call: NA
cdr3_aa: CASPLWGYTF
cdr3_nt: TGTGCCAGCCCCCTTTGGGGCTACACCTTC

v_call: TRBV10-3
clone_size: few
j_call: TRBJ2-1
d_call: TRBD2
cdr3_aa: CAISGTSGGAMDEQFF
cdr3_nt: TGTGCCATCAGTGGGACTAGCGGGGGGGCCATGGATGAGCAGTTCTTC

v_call: TRBV20-1
clone_size: NA
j_call: TRBJ2-7
d_call: NA
cdr3_aa: CSALDTPGSSDTQYF
cdr3_nt: TGCAGTGCTTTGGACACCCCCGGGAGTTCAGATACGCAGTACTTC

v_call: TRBV7-6
clone_size: medium-sized
j_call: TRBJ2-7
d_call: TRBD1
cdr3_aa: CASSRDRESEQYF
cdr3_nt: TGTGCCAGCAGCCGGGACAGGGAGTCCGAGCAGTACTTC

v_call: TRBV28
clone_size: NA
j_call: TRBJ1-3
d_call: NA
cdr3_aa: CASSPPRDPSGNTIYF
cdr3_nt: TGTGCCAGCAGTCCCCCACGGGACCCAAGCGGAAACACCATATATTTT

v_call: TRBV5-5
clone_size: NA
j_call: TRBJ2-7
d_call: NA
cdr3_aa: CASKEDRTYEQYF
cdr3_nt: TGTGCCAGCAAGGAGGACAGAACTTACGAGCAGTACTTC

v_call: TRBV7-2
clone_size: NA
j_call: TRBJ2-1
d_call: TRBD2
cdr3_aa: CASSTGRFRYNEQFF
cdr3_nt: TGTGCCAGCAGTACCGGGAGGTTTCGATACAATGAGCAGTTCTTC

v_call: TRBV7-6
clone_size: NA
j_call: TRBJ2-1
d_call: NA
cdr3_aa: CASSLAQGGEYNEQFF
cdr3_nt: TGTGCCAGCAGCTTAGCGCAGGGGGGTGAATACAATGAGCAGTTCTTC

v_call: TRBV6-8
clone_size: NA
j_call: TRBJ2-7
d_call: NA
cdr3_aa: CASSYSGLGYEQYF
cdr3_nt: TGTGCCAGCAGTTACTCGGGGCTGGGATACGAGCAGTACTTC

v_call: TRBV7-2
clone_size: NA
j_call: TRBJ2-1
d_call: NA
cdr3_aa: CASSTRTDNEQFF
cdr3_nt: TGTGCCAGCAGCACCCGAACCGACAATGAGCAGTTCTTC

v_call: TRBV18
clone_size: many
j_call: TRBJ2-5
d_call: TRBD1
cdr3_aa: CASSPRTGGEETQYF
cdr3_nt: TGTGCCAGCTCACCAAGGACAGGGGGAGAGGAGACCCAGTACTTC

v_call: TRBV6-6
clone_size: NA
j_call: TRBJ2-7
d_call: TRBD2
cdr3_aa: CASSYLAGGPYEQYF
cdr3_nt: TGTGCCAGCAGTTACTTAGCGGGGGGGCCGTACGAGCAGTACTTC

v_call: TRBV18
clone_size: few
j_call: TRBJ2-7
d_call: NA
cdr3_aa: CASSLSQGGPYEQYF
cdr3_nt: TGTGCCAGCTCACTTTCCCAGGGGGGGCCTTACGAGCAGTACTTC

v_call: TRBV28
clone_size: many
j_call: TRBJ1-2
d_call: NA
cdr3_aa: CASSLHRVNYGYTF
cdr3_nt: TGTGCCAGCAGTTTACACAGGGTTAACTATGGCTACACCTTC

v_call: TRBV2
clone_size: many
j_call: TRBJ2-7
d_call: NA
cdr3_aa: CASSEGQDYEQYF
cdr3_nt: TGTGCCAGCAGTGAAGGGCAGGACTACGAGCAGTACTTC

v_call: TRBV19
clone_size: NA
j_call: TRBJ1-2
d_call: NA
cdr3_aa: CATHDSNYGYTF
cdr3_nt: TGTGCCACCCATGACAGCAACTATGGCTACACCTTC

v_call: TRBV6-1
clone_size: many
j_call: TRBJ1-4
d_call: NA
cdr3_aa: CASREGFRDGNEKLFF
cdr3_nt: TGTGCCAGCAGAGAAGGGTTTCGGGACGGCAATGAAAAACTGTTTTTT

v_call: TRBV4-1
clone_size: NA
j_call: TRBJ2-1
d_call: TRBD2
cdr3_aa: CASSQEPGTSGSDEQFF
cdr3_nt: TGTGCCAGCAGCCAAGAGCCCGGGACTAGCGGGAGCGATGAGCAGTTCTTC

v_call: TRBV6-7
clone_size: NA
j_call: TRBJ1-3
d_call: NA
cdr3_aa: CASSQQRSSGNTIYF
cdr3_nt: TGTGCCAGCAGTCAACAGCGAAGCTCTGGAAACACCATATATTTT

v_call: TRBV4-1
clone_size: few
j_call: TRBJ2-4
d_call: NA
cdr3_aa: CASSQVGVGAKNIQYF
cdr3_nt: TGCGCCAGCAGCCAAGTAGGGGTAGGGGCCAAAAACATTCAGTACTTC

v_call: TRBV6-1
clone_size: NA
j_call: TRBJ2-3
d_call: TRBD2
cdr3_aa: CASSLMVVAGGTDTQYF
cdr3_nt: TGTGCCAGCAGCCTAATGGTGGTAGCGGGTGGCACAGATACGCAGTATTTT

v_call: TRBV7-2
clone_size: medium-sized
j_call: TRBJ2-2
d_call: NA
cdr3_aa: CASSLGHYTGELFF
cdr3_nt: TGTGCCAGCAGCTTAGGACACTACACCGGGGAGCTGTTTTTT

v_call: TRBV6-2/TRBV6-3
clone_size: many
j_call: TRBJ2-7
d_call: NA
cdr3_aa: CASSYAWGPRRHEQYF
cdr3_nt: TGTGCCAGCAGTTACGCCTGGGGACCTCGTCGGCACGAGCAGTACTTC

v_call: TRBV12-2
clone_size: NA
j_call: TRBJ2-1
d_call: NA
cdr3_aa: CASRLWRDRDLGSDNEQFF
cdr3_nt: TGTGCAAGTCGCTTATGGCGGGACAGGGATCTTGGCTCCGACAATGAGCAGTTCTTC

v_call: TRBV10-1
clone_size: NA
j_call: TRBJ1-1
d_call: NA
cdr3_aa: CASSLGRANTEAFF
cdr3_nt: TGCGCCAGCAGTCTCGGCAGGGCGAACACTGAAGCTTTCTTT

v_call: TRBV7-8
clone_size: medium-sized
j_call: TRBJ2-7
d_call: TRBD2
cdr3_aa: CASTQTSGSYEQYF
cdr3_nt: TGTGCCAGCACCCAGACTAGCGGTAGCTACGAGCAGTACTTC

v_call: TRBV7-8
clone_size: NA
j_call: TRBJ1-1
d_call: NA
cdr3_aa: CASSLGSRGRDTEAFF
cdr3_nt: TGTGCCAGCAGCTTAGGTTCGAGGGGTAGGGACACTGAAGCTTTCTTT

v_call: TRBV7-2
clone_size: NA
j_call: TRBJ2-7
d_call: TRBD2
cdr3_aa: CASSLQAGGGTYEQYF
cdr3_nt: TGTGCCAGCAGCTTACAAGCGGGAGGGGGAACCTACGAGCAGTACTTC

v_call: TRBV7-3
clone_size: few
j_call: TRBJ1-1
d_call: NA
cdr3_aa: CASSLTGVRNTEAFF
cdr3_nt: TGTGCCAGCAGCTTAACAGGGGTTCGGAATACTGAAGCTTTCTTT

v_call: TRBV4-3
clone_size: many
j_call: TRBJ2-3
d_call: TRBD2
cdr3_aa: CASRRNRASGRVGDTQYF
cdr3_nt: TGCGCCAGCAGGAGAAACCGGGCTAGCGGGAGGGTAGGAGATACGCAGTATTTT

v_call: TRBV4-1
clone_size: NA
j_call: TRBJ1-5
d_call: NA
cdr3_aa: CASSQAGPANQPQHF
cdr3_nt: TGCGCCAGCAGCCAAGCGGGTCCGGCTAATCAGCCCCAGCATTTT

v_call: TRBV6-1
clone_size: NA
j_call: TRBJ1-5
d_call: NA
cdr3_aa: CASSYGRHQPQHF
cdr3_nt: TGTGCCAGCAGTTACGGTCGACATCAGCCCCAGCATTTT

v_call: TRBV7-6
clone_size: medium-sized
j_call: TRBJ2-7
d_call: NA
cdr3_aa: CASSLESGRTRTSPLHF
cdr3_nt: TGTGCCAGCAGCTTAGAGTCGGGCAGGACGAGAACGTCACCCCTCCACTTC

v_call: TRBV19
clone_size: many
j_call: TRBJ2-5
d_call: NA
cdr3_aa: CASTSGRGQETQYF
cdr3_nt: TGTGCCAGTACCTCGGGCAGGGGACAAGAGACCCAGTACTTC

v_call: TRBV7-2
clone_size: many
j_call: TRBJ2-5
d_call: TRBD1
cdr3_aa: CASSTHRGRVTNEQYF
cdr3_nt: TGTGCCAGCAGCACACACAGGGGGCGCGTCACGAATGAGCAGTACTTC

v_call: TRBV7-2
clone_size: few
j_call: TRBJ2-4
d_call: NA
cdr3_aa: CASSARGSAVVPAKNIQYF
cdr3_nt: TGTGCCAGCAGCGCGCGTGGGTCTGCGGTGGTTCCGGCCAAAAACATTCAGTACTTC

v_call: TRBV7-3
clone_size: once
j_call: TRBJ2-3
d_call: NA
cdr3_aa: CASSHWAGSTDTQYF
cdr3_nt: TGTGCCAGCAGCCATTGGGCGGGTAGCACAGATACGCAGTATTTT

v_call: TRBV2
clone_size: few
j_call: TRBJ2-7
d_call: NA
cdr3_aa: CASKGRGYYEQYF
cdr3_nt: TGTGCCAGCAAGGGTAGAGGGTACTACGAGCAGTACTTC

v_call: TRBV5-1
clone_size: many
j_call: TRBJ1-4
d_call: NA
cdr3_aa: CASSAGAIGEKLFF
cdr3_nt: TGCGCCAGCAGCGCCGGAGCGATTGGTGAAAAACTGTTTTTT

v_call: TRBV6-4
clone_size: many
j_call: TRBJ2-2
d_call: NA
cdr3_aa: CASSDSGDASTGELFF
cdr3_nt: TGTGCCAGCAGTGACTCGGGGGACGCAAGCACCGGGGAGCTGTTTTTT